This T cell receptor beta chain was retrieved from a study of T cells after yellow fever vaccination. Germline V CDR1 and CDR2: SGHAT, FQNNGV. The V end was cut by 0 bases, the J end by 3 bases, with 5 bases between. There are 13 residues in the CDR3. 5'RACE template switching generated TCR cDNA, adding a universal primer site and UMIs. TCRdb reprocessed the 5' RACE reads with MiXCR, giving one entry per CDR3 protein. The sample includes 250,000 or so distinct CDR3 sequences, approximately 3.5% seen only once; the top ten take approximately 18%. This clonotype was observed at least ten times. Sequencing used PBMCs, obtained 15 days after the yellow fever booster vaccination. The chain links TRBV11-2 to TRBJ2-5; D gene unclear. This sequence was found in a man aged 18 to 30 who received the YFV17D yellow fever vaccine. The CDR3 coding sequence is TGTGCCAGCAGCTTAGATAGAAAAGAGACCCAGTACTTC. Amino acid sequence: CASSLDRKETQYF.